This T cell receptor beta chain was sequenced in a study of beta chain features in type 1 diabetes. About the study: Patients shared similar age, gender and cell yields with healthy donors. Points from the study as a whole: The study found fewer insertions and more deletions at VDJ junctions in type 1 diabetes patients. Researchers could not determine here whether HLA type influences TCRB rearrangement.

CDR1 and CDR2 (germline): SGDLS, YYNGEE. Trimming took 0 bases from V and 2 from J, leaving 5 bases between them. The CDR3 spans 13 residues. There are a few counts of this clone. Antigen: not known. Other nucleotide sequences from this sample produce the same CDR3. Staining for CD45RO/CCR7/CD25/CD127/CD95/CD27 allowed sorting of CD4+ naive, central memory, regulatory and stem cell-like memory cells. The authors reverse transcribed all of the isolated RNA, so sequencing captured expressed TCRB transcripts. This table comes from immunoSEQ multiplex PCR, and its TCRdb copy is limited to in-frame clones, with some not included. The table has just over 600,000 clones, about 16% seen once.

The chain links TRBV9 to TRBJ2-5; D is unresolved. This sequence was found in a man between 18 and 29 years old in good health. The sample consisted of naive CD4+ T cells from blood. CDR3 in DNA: TGTGCCAGCAGCGTAGGCAGGCAAGAGACCCAGTACTTC. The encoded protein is CASSVGRQETQYF.